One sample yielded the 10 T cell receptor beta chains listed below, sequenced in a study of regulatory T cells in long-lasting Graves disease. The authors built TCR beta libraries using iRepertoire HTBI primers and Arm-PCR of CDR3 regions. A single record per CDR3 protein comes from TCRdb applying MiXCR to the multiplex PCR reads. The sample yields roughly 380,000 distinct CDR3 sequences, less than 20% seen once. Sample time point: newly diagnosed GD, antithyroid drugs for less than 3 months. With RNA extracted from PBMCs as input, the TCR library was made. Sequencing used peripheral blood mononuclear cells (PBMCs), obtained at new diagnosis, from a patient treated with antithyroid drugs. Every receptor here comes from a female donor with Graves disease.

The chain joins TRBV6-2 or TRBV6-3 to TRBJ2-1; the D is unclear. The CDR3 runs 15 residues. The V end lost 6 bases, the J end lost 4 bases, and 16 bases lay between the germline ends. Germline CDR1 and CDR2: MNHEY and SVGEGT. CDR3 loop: CASSPDSILYNEQFF. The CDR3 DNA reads TGTGCCAGCAGCCCCGATTCGATACTTTACAATGAGCAGTTCTTC.

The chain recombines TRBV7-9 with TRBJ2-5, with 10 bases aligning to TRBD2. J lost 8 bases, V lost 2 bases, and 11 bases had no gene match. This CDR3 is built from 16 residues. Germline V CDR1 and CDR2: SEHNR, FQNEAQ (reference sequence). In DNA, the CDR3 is TGTGCCAGCAGCTTAACCCCACTAAGCGGGAGGGAAACCCAGTACTTC. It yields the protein CASSLTPLSGRETQYF.

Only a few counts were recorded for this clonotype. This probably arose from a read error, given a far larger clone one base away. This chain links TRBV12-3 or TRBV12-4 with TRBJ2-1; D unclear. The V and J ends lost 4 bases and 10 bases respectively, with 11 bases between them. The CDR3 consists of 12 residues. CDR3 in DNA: TGTGCCAGCAGTTCGACACCTTACGAGCAGTTCTTC. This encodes CASSSTPYEQFF.

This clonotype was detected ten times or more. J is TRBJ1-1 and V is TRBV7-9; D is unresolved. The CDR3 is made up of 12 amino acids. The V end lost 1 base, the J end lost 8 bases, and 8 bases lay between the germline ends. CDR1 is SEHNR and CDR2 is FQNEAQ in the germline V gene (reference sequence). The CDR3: CASSLGDGEAFF. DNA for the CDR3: TGTGCCAGCAGCTTAGGGGATGGGGAAGCTTTCTTT.

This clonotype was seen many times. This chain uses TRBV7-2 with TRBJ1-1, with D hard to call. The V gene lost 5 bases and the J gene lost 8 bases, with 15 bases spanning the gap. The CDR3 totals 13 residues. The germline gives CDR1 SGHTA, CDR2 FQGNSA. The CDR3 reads CASSIERAGEAFF. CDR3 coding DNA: TGTGCCAGCAGCATAGAGAGAGCGGGGGAAGCTTTCTTT.

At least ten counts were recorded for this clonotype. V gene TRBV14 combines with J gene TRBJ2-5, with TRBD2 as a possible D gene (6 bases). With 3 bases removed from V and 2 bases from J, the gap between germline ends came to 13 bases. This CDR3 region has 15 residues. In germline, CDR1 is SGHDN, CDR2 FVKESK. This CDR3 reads CASSHRLGGQETQYF. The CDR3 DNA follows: TGTGCCAGCAGCCACAGACTAGGAGGACAAGAGACCCAGTACTTC.

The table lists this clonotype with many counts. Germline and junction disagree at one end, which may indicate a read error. The CDR3 DNA follows: TGTGCCAGCATCAGAAGCCAGATCACAGATACGCAATATTTT. This sequence encodes CASIRSQITDTQYF. The chain carries TRBV2 and TRBJ2-3; the D is unclear. The CDR3 contains 14 residues. CDR1 and CDR2 (germline): SNHLY, FYNNEI.

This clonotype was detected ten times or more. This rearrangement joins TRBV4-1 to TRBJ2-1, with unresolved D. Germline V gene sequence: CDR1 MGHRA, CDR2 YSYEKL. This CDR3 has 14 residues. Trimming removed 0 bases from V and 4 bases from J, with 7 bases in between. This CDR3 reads CASSQEPSYNEQFF. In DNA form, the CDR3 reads TGCGCCAGCAGCCAAGAACCCTCTTACAATGAGCAGTTCTTC.

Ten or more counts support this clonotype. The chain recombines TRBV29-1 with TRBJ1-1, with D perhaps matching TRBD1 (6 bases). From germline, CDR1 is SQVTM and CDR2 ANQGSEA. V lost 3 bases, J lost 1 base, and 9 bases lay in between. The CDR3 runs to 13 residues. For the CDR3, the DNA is TGCAGCGTTGAGACACAGGGGAACACTGAAGCTTTCTTT. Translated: CSVETQGNTEAFF.

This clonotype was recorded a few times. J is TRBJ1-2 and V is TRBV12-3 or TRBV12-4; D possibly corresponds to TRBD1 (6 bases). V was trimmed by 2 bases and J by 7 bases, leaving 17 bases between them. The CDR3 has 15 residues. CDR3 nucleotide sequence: TGTGCCAGCAGTTTACCCCATTCAGGGGCAAGTGGCTACACCTTC. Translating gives CASSLPHSGASGYTF.